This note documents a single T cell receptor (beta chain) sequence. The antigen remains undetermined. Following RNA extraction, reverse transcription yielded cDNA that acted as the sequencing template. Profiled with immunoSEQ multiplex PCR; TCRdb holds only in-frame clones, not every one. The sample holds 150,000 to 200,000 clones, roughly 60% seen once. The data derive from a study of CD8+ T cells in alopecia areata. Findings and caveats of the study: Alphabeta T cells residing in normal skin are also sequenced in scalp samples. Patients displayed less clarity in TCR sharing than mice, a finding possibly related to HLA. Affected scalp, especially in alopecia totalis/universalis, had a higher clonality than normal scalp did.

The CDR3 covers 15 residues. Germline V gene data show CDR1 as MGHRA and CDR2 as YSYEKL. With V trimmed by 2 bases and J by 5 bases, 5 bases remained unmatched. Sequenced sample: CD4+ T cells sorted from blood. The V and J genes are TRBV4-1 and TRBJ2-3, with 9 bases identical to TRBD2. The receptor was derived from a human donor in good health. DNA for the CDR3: TGCGCCAGCAGCCAACGGGCTAGCGGGGTAGATACGCAGTATTTT. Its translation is CASSQRASGVDTQYF.